What follows are 2 T cell receptor beta chains derived from one specimen sequenced in a study of early T cells in non-severe SARS-CoV-2 infection. TCRdb used MiXCR to reprocess the 5' RACE reads, holding one entry per CDR3 protein. There are 90,000 to 130,000 distinct CDR3 sequences in the sample; about an eighth occur only once, and 2.5% to 4% lies in the top ten. Sequenced material: whole blood. The receptors here all came from an adult who was a healthcare worker with PCR-confirmed SARS-CoV-2 infection or an uninfected control (not recorded which).

This clonotype showed up many times. J is TRBJ1-4 and V is TRBV12-3 or TRBV12-4; 8 bases line up with TRBD1. This CDR3 has 15 amino acids. Trimming removed 4 bases from V and 7 bases from J; junction bases left unmatched: 8. Here the CDR3 DNA reads TGTGCCAGCAGTTCCCAGGGGGCGTTATCTGAAAAACTGTTTTTT. It translates to CASSSQGALSEKLFF.

The V call is TRBV6-6, the J call TRBJ1-1; D uncertain. Trimming took 2 bases from V and 1 from J, leaving 11 bases between them. The CDR3 extends over 15 amino acids. Germline assignment: CDR1 MNHNY and CDR2 SVGAGI (reference sequence). This chain's CDR3 is CASSYGWQTNTEAFF. In DNA form, the CDR3 reads TGTGCCAGCAGTTACGGTTGGCAGACGAACACTGAAGCTTTCTTT.